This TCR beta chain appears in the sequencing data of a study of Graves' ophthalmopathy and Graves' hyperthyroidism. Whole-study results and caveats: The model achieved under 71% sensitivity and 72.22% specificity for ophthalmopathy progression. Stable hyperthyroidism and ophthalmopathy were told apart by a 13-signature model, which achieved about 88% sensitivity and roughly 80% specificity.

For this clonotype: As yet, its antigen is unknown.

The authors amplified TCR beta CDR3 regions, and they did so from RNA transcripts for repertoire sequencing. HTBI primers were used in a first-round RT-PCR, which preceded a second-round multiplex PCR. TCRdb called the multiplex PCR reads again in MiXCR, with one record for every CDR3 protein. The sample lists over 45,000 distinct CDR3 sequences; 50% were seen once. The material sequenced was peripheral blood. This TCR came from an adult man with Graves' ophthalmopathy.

In DNA form, the CDR3 reads TGTGCCAGCAGCTCCCTTCCCCGGGACAGGGGCACTAACTATGGCTACACCTTC. This codes for CASSSLPRDRGTNYGYTF. The rearrangement joins TRBV11-2 to TRBJ1-2, with TRBD1 identical over 10 bases. With V trimmed by 4 bases and J by 0 bases, 11 bases remained unmatched. The CDR3 is 18 amino acids. From germline, CDR1 is SGHAT and CDR2 FQNNGV.